This is a list of T cell receptor beta chains from one sample in a study of CD8+ T cells in alopecia areata. Libraries were prepared by immunoSEQ multiplex PCR; TCRdb keeps only in-frame clonotypes and omits some of them. The sample has more than 110,000 clones; about 56% are singletons. The sequences come from CD8+ T cells sorted from blood, collected at week 4, from a patient treated with tofacitinib. Receptors were obtained from a human donor with alopecia areata. Each CDR3 is given with its conserved first and last residue. D genes are given only for firm matches. Some rows mark clone size as missing; the rest say once, few, many or name a class of expanded clone.

CSVVGTEAFF	TGCAGCGTTGTGGGGACTGAAGCTTTCTTT	few	-	10	TRBV29-1	TRBJ1-1
CASSFSEDYEQYF	TGTGCCAGCAGTTTTTCGGAAGATTACGAGCAGTACTTC	-	-	13	TRBV27	TRBJ2-7
CASSPSDPETQYF	TGTGCCAGCAGTCCGTCAGATCCAGAGACCCAGTACTTC	-	-	13	TRBV27	TRBJ2-5
CATLGGETQYF	TGTGCCACCCTAGGAGGGGAGACCCAGTACTTC	-	-	11	TRBV27	TRBJ2-5
CASSGSGEGVGTDTQYF	TGTGCCAGCAGTGGGTCCGGGGAGGGAGTCGGCACAGATACGCAGTATTTT	-	TRBD2	17	TRBV25-1	TRBJ2-3
CASSPSSGGEYNEQFF	TGTGCCAGCAGCCCGAGTAGCGGGGGGGAGTACAATGAGCAGTTCTTC	few	TRBD2	16	TRBV7-9	TRBJ2-1
CASSGYGGGAGYGYTF	TGTGCCAGCAGTGGCTACGGCGGGGGCGCGGGCTATGGCTACACCTTC	few	-	16	TRBV6-1	TRBJ1-2
CASSVAGEQFF	TGTGCCAGCAGCGTAGCCGGTGAGCAGTTCTTC	few	-	11	TRBV9	TRBJ2-1
CASSSPGTGVSEQYF	TGCGCCAGCAGCTCACCCGGGACAGGGGTTTCCGAGCAGTACTTC	-	TRBD1	15	TRBV4-1	TRBJ2-7
CASSLVQSYEQYF	TGCGCCAGCAGCTTGGTCCAATCCTACGAGCAGTACTTC	-	-	13	TRBV5-1	TRBJ2-7
CASKEGLLSGNTIYF	TGTGCCAGCAAGGAAGGCCTCCTCTCTGGAAACACCATATATTTT	-	-	15	TRBV2	TRBJ1-3
CASSPGGETQYF	TGTGCCAGCAGCCCCGGAGGGGAGACCCAGTACTTC	-	-	12	TRBV2	TRBJ2-5
CASSYGLNTEAFF	TGTGCCAGCAGCTACGGGCTGAACACTGAAGCTTTCTTT	few	-	13	TRBV7-8	TRBJ1-1
CASSLDRARSYEQYF	TGTGCCAGCAGCTTAGACAGGGCGCGCTCCTACGAGCAGTACTTC	few	TRBD1	15	TRBV5-4	TRBJ2-7
CASSFRDSEEKLFF	TGTGCCAGCAGCTTCCGGGACTCGGAGGAAAAACTGTTTTTT	few	-	14	TRBV7-9	TRBJ1-4
CASRDSRDHWTIYF	TGTGCCAGCAGGGATTCCAGGGACCACTGGACCATATATTTT	few	-	14	TRBV6-5	TRBJ1-3
CAWSLSVGAEAFF	TGTGCCTGGAGTCTTTCCGTCGGGGCTGAAGCTTTCTTT	-	-	13	TRBV30	TRBJ1-1
CASSLSALYEQYF	TGTGCCAGCAGCTTATCAGCCCTCTACGAGCAGTACTTC	-	-	13	TRBV13	TRBJ2-7
CAWTRRTGPYEQYF	TGTGCCTGGACCCGTCGGACGGGCCCCTACGAGCAGTACTTC	once	-	14	TRBV30	TRBJ2-7
CAWSRDTDTQYF	TGTGCCTGGAGTCGCGACACAGATACGCAGTATTTT	few	-	12	TRBV30	TRBJ2-3
CASSSEGGGAETQYF	TGCGCCAGCAGCTCTGAGGGCGGGGGGGCAGAGACCCAGTACTTC	-	TRBD2	15	TRBV5-1	TRBJ2-5